The present T cell receptor (beta chain) was sequenced within a study of beta chain features in type 1 diabetes (dated by TCRdb to 2016 to 2018). Context from the whole study: No differences in mean age, gender distribution, total cell number or subset yield were found between patients and healthy donors. Naive and central memory subsets were obtained from all 30 or so donors, but regulatory and stem cell-like memory subsets were isolated from only 8 patients and roughly 8 healthy donors. The study compared TCRB repertoires of sorted circulating CD4+ T cell subsets between recently diagnosed type 1 diabetes patients and matched healthy donors. A total of just under 110,000,000 sorted cells were examined across all samples, and RNA yield correlated strongly with the number of cells per subset. Study-wide conclusions, independent of this receptor: HLA sub-analyses involved small numbers of individuals, so any influence of HLA type on TCRB rearrangement remained unresolved. A moderate but significant shortening of TCRB CDR3 length was observed in type 1 diabetes patients in all four CD4+ subsets. Because cDNA was sequenced instead of genomic DNA, highly expressing activated cells could be over-represented, though the groups showed no difference in activation or CD3 levels. Naive, central memory and regulatory TCRB repertoires appeared to be more alike among patients than among healthy donors. PCR may preferentially amplify shorter templates, but because patient and control samples were amplified and corrected together, any resulting skew would affect both groups equally. At VDJ recombination sites, type 1 diabetes patients had fewer insertions and more deleted nucleotides, which implies abnormalities in thymic rearrangement.

The entire amount of isolated RNA was reverse transcribed using the High Capacity cDNA Reverse Transcription Kit, so the sequenced TCRB transcripts were expressed ones. Deep immunoSEQ sequencing was performed on naive, central memory and regulatory T cell samples, with an average of roughly 3.6 million total reads per sample. Sorted cells were lysed in RLT buffer and RNA was extracted with DNase-treated RNeasy Micro or Mini kits, depending on cell number. To prevent cross-contamination, every cell subset was processed on its own, while patient and healthy donor samples were processed together. The immunoSEQ multiplex PCR was used to amplify TCRB sequences from cDNA, generating 87-bp fragments that spanned the CDR3 region. Sequencing of the amplicons was performed on the Illumina HiSeq platform. Processing in the source paper ran as follows. Synthetic template baselines were used to correct PCR bias computationally, reads within Hamming distance 2 were collapsed together, and singletons that could not be merged were discarded. Reads were aligned to IMGT to assign V, D and J genes, CDR3 length, and insertions or deletions at six rearrangement sites. Within each subset, clonotype counts were normalized to sorted cell number, and only after that were true diversity and Gini coefficients computed with the tcR R package. The overlap coefficient, calculated on TCRB nucleotide sequences, was used to measure repertoire sharing. Out-of-frame TCRB sequences from naive cells were analyzed to stand in for the pre-selection repertoire. In its TCRdb copy, this immuneACCESS table keeps in-frame sequences only and misses some clones. Where compared with another copy, unresolved V genes explain less than half of these, and the others have no known cause. V and J calls and clone size are given by that table; D and trimming were obtained from the DNA. The sample table contains a few hundred thousand clones; only one count was recorded for roughly 12% of them. The ten largest clones represent approximately 0.011% of the sample.

Via the germline V gene, CDR1 is SGDLS and CDR2 YYNGEE. The cysteine opens and the phenylalanine closes a CDR3 of 14 amino acids. Only the CDR3 portion is preserved as DNA: 42 bases, with reading frame beginning at the first base. The V end gives up 4 bases and the J end 2 bases, leaving 6 bases in the junction not matched to a gene. Each donor gave one peripheral blood draw, approximately 110 mL on average, collected into heparinised tubes. A BD FACSAria II and a panel including CD45RO, CCR7, CD25, CD127, CD95 and CD27 were used to sort naive, central memory, regulatory and stem cell-like memory CD4+ T cells. All sorted populations exceeded 95% purity. Right away, PBMCs were isolated by Lymphoprep density gradient centrifugation and were stained directly, with no culture step. So that batch effects would be minimized, each experiment stained and sorted samples in pairs, pairing one healthy donor with one patient.

This clone has just a few counts. Which antigen it targets is not known. No per-base quality is available; no much larger clone lies one base away. The source is a woman aged 18-29 years with type 1 diabetes. The chain was built from TRBV9 and TRBJ2-7; TRBD1 lines up with 7 middle nucleotides. The source material was naive CD4+ T cells from blood. Taken with the paper, the label for cell subset or site translates to: true naive CD4+ T cells. At the DNA level, the sequence is TGTGCCAGCAGCCCCGACAGGGACCCCTACGAGCAGTACTTC. This encodes CASSPDRDPYEQYF.